This T cell receptor (beta chain) emerged from a study of T cell responses to AZD1222 COVID-19 vaccine (dated by TCRdb to the early 2020s). For context, the study as a whole: TCR sequencing covered 230 to 250 trial participants: 207 given two doses of AZD1222 and 26 given two doses of MenACWY control vaccine. Trial participants were enrolled by age into subgroups of 18-55, 56-69 and 70-plus years, and 148, 28 and 57 TCR-sequenced participants, respectively, were included in these subgroups.

The CDR3 regions of human TCRbeta chains were analyzed by immunosequencing. As for the authors' bioinformatics: TCRs in the repertoires were compared against a reference library of SARS-CoV-2-specific TCRs that had been generated with the MIRA antigen-specificity platform. Breadth meant the fraction of unique TCRs that were SARS-CoV-2-associated, whereas depth meant the fraction of total T cells that were SARS-CoV-2-associated. Using the MIRA data, every spike-specific TCR was mapped to the spike region that the TCR reacted to and assigned to either a CD4 or a CD8 class. Log10-transformed breadth and depth values were compared by one-way ANOVA with Sidak's multiple comparisons tests. The immuneACCESS repertoire file appears here via TCRdb, limited to in-frame rearrangements. These files lack a portion of the clones; in checked studies, under half of the deficit traces to unresolved V genes, and the cause of the others is not known. V and J calls and clone size come straight from that table; D and trimming were deduced from the DNA. The sample includes approximately 150,000 clones, with about 90% observed a single time. 9.3% of the sample lies in the top ten.

Here is what the overall study found, with its caveats: After two AZD1222 doses, spike-specific TCR breadth and depth were significantly higher than at day 0 and than in MenACWY recipients. The whole spike protein was spanned by vaccine-associated CD4 TCRs, and dominant responses were seen in regions 160-218 and 743-854. Reportedly, almost half of the unique spike-specific TCRs recognized epitopes lying outside the regions that are mutated in the B.1.351 and B.1.1.7 variants. Participants were mostly white British, with more females than males. The authors suggested clonal diversity may have been underestimated. Only five or six AZD1222 recipients were SARS-CoV-2 seropositive at baseline, limiting conclusions about previously exposed vaccinees. The 56-69-year group was small, and its depth increase did not reach significance, likely because of low power. Because no day 14 peak-response samples were available, the repertoires could be characterized only after the peak T cell response.

With respect to this clone: The antigen this receptor binds is unknown. One base away there is no much larger clone; base qualities are not given.

The time point label on this specimen signifies: about 28 days (+/-7) after the second vaccine dose. AZD1222 recipients whose second dose came at about 4 weeks and those whose second dose came at about 12 weeks were combined into one group, since spike-specific TCR depth and breadth did not differ between the two schedules. Vaccinee samples came from UK trials COV001 and COV002, including a single-blind randomized controlled phase 2/3 trial of AZD1222 (ChAdOx1 nCoV-19) in healthy adults. For TCRbeta chain sequencing, PBMC samples from trial participants were taken at day 0 and at day 28 after the second dose. Cut back by 1 base and 7 bases, the V and J ends lie 17 bases apart. The CDR3 sequence holds 16 residues, the cysteine and phenylalanine included. The entry retains the CDR3 DNA only, 48 bases that are in frame from base 1. From the germline V gene (reference sequence), CDR1 is LNHDA and CDR2 is SQIVND.

The sample consisted of peripheral blood, taken 28 days after the second AZD1222 dose. The source of this sequence is an adult who received the AZD1222 COVID-19 vaccine. The V and J segments used are TRBV19 and TRBJ2-1; matching of 7 bases hints at TRBD2 as the D gene. The sequence in DNA is TGTGCCAGTAGTATAGGTGGAGGGAGGGGGGCGAATGAGCAGTTCTTC. This sequence encodes CASSIGGGRGANEQFF.